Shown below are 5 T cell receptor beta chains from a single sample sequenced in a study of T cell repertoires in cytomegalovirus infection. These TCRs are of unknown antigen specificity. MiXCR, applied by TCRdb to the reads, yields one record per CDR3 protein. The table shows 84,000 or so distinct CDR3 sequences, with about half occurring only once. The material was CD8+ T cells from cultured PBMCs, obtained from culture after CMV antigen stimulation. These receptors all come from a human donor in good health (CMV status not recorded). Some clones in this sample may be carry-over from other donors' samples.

The CDR3 loop is CASSSRVLNTEAFF. CDR3 in DNA: TGTGCCAGCAGCTCGAGGGTTTTGAACACTGAAGCTTTCTTT. The V call is TRBV7-9, the J call TRBJ1-1; D not certain. CDR1 is SEHNR, CDR2 FQNEAQ, per germline (reference sequence). The CDR3 sequence is 14 residues long. V was trimmed by 4 bases and J by 0 bases, leaving 9 bases between them.

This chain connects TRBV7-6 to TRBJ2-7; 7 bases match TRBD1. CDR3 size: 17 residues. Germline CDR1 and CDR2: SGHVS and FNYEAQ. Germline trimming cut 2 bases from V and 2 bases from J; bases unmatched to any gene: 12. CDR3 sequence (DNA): TGTGCCAGCAGCTTAAACCGGGGAAGGGGGCCGCCCTACGAGCAGTACTTC. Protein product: CASSLNRGRGPPYEQYF. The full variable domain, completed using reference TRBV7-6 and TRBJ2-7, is GAGVSQSPRYKVTKRGQDVALRCDPISGHVSLYWYRQALGQGPEFLTYFNYEAQQDKSGLPNDRFSAERPEGSISTLTIQRTEQRDSAMYRCASSLNRGRGPPYEQYFGPGTRLTVT.

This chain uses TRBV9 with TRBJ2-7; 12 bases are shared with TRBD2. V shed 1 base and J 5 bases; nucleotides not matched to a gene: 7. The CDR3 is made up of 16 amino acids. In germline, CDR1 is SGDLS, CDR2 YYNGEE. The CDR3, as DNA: TGTGCCAGCAGCGTATCCGGGACTAGCGGGTACGACGAGCAGTACTTC. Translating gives CASSVSGTSGYDEQYF.

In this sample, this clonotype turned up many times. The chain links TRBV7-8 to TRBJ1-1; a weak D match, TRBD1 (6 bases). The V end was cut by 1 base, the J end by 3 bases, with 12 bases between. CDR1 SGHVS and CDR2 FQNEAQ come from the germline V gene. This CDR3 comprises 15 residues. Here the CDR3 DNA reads TGTGCCAGCAGCTTAGGGCTAGGGGGACACACTGAAGCTTTCTTT. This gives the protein CASSLGLGGHTEAFF.

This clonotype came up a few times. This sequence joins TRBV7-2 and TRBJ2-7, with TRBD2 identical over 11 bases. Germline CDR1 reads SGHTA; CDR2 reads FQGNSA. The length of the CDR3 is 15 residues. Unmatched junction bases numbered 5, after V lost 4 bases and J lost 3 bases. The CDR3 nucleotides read TGTGCCAGCAGCTCACCCGGGACTAGCGGCTACGAGCAGTACTTC. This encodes CASSSPGTSGYEQYF.